The clone carrying this T cell receptor (beta chain) was observed a single time. The CDR3 runs to 16 residues. Trimming cost V 4 bases and J 1 base; bases outside gene matches: 7. Germline V gene lookup returns CDR1 SGHVS and CDR2 FNYEAQ. Per the original methods: From reference gene primer amplification, estimates of nucleated cell counts were derived. Data came from immunoSEQ multiplex PCR; TCRdb stores just in-frame clones and leaves some out. V and J calls and clone size are given by that table; D and trimming were obtained from the DNA. The sample holds around 300,000 clones, roughly nine tenths seen once. The data originate from a study of blood T cell repertoires in COVID-19.

The chain carries TRBV7-6 and TRBJ1-2, with 9 positions matching TRBD1. This clonotype originated in a woman younger than 30 who had recovered from COVID-19. Sequencing was performed on PBMCs or T cells enriched from blood (not recorded which). The CDR3 region is CASSSLPGQGNYGYTF. CDR3 nucleotides: TGTGCCAGCAGCTCCTTACCGGGACAGGGTAACTATGGCTACACCTTC.